The rows below give T cell receptor beta chains drawn from one sample of a study of blood T cells in healthy people across ages. TCRdb itself ran the 5' RACE reads through MiXCR, one entry per CDR3 protein. The table includes roughly 900,000 distinct CDR3 sequences, about 28% detected once. Sequenced: blood. All receptors derive from a woman of 80 years or more in good health. Both conserved end residues are part of each CDR3. A D gene is named only where the DNA matches it firmly. Part of the rows lack a size; the others show once, few, many or a class for expanded clones.

TRBJ1-1 - TRBV6-2/TRBV6-3 - TGTGCCAGCATTTCCATAGGGACACGAGGGGACACTGAAGCTTTCTTT CASISIGTRGDTEAFF
TRBJ1-2 many TRBV7-2 TRBD1 TGTGCCAGCAGCTTAGTCTGGACAGGGGACTATGGCTACACCTTC CASSLVWTGDYGYTF
TRBJ1-1 - TRBV12-3/TRBV12-4 - TGTGCCAGCAGTCCTGGACAGAAAGCTTTCTTT CASSPGQKAFF
TRBJ1-1 - TRBV12-3/TRBV12-4 - TGTGCCAGCAGACCAGGGGTGGGGCACACTGAAGCTTTCTTT CASRPGVGHTEAFF
TRBJ1-5 - TRBV7-2 - TGTGCCAGCAGCTTAGGTCGAGGGTACGATCAGCCCCAGCATTTT CASSLGRGYDQPQHF
TRBJ1-1 few TRBV7-9 TRBD1 TGTGCCAGCAGCTTGACAGGGGGCGAACTTACGGGTTTGAACACTGAAGCTTTCTTT CASSLTGGELTGLNTEAFF
TRBJ2-3 many TRBV20-1 - TGCAGTGCTAGAGACCCCCAGGGACCCAAAGTTGATGCGCAGTATTTT CSARDPQGPKVDAQYF
TRBJ2-3 - TRBV19 TRBD1 TGTGCCAGTAGTCGCTCCGGGACAGGGGGCACAGATACGCAGTATTTT CASSRSGTGGTDTQYF
TRBJ2-7 - TRBV4-1 - TGCGCCAGCAGCCAAGTGGGGGCTAAGGCCTACGAGCAGTACTTC CASSQVGAKAYEQYF
TRBJ1-2 - TRBV27 TRBD1 TGTGCCAGCAGTTTATCCACAGGGGGTGGTACCTATGGCTACACCTTC CASSLSTGGGTYGYTF
TRBJ2-3 few TRBV29-1 TRBD2 TGCAGCGTTGACAGTTCTAGCGGGAACACAGATACGCAGTATTTT CSVDSSSGNTDTQYF
TRBJ2-1 - TRBV20-1 - TGCAGTGCTAGAGGGGGTCTATTGACTAGTTTGGAGCAGTTCTTC CSARGGLLTSLEQFF
TRBJ2-3 - TRBV10-3 - TGTGCCATCAGTGGTCTCAGCGGATCAGATACGCAGTATTTT CAISGLSGSDTQYF
TRBJ2-5 many TRBV7-2 - TGTGCCAGCAGCCCCGACCGAGAGACCCAGTACTTC CASSPDRETQYF
TRBJ1-2 - TRBV2 TRBD1 TGTGCCAGCCGCGGCAGGGGGCTCTATGGCTACACCTTC CASRGRGLYGYTF
TRBJ2-7 many TRBV12-3/TRBV12-4 - TGTGCCAGCATGCAGGGGGGGAGTCACGAGCAGTACTTC CASMQGGSHEQYF
TRBJ2-2 - TRBV15 - TGTGCCACCAGCAGAGAACGAGGGGTGCTCGACACCGGGGAGCTGTTTTTT CATSRERGVLDTGELFF
TRBJ2-1 many TRBV5-1 TRBD2 TGCGCCAGCAGCTTGCAGGGACTAGCGGCGTACAATGAGCAGTTCTTC CASSLQGLAAYNEQFF
TRBJ2-6 many TRBV7-2 - TGTGCCAGCAGCTTAGCGACGGGCGCTGGGGCCAACGTCCTGACTTTC CASSLATGAGANVLTF
TRBJ2-1 - TRBV12-3/TRBV12-4 TRBD2 TGTGCCAGCAGATATAGCGGGGGCCAACCTAATGAGCAGTTCTTC CASRYSGGQPNEQFF
TRBJ2-1 many TRBV7-2 - TGTGCCAGCACCCCCGGAGGGGGCGGATACAATGAGCAGTTCTTC CASTPGGGGYNEQFF
TRBJ1-1 - TRBV7-2 - TGTGCCAGCAGCTTAAAGGTCAGGGGGAACACTGAAGCTTTCTTT CASSLKVRGNTEAFF
TRBJ1-1 - TRBV27 - TGTGCCAGCAGTACGTACAGGGCCTCGAACACTGAAGCTTTCTTT CASSTYRASNTEAFF
TRBJ2-5 many TRBV5-5 TRBD1 TGTGCCAGCAGAGAAGGGAGGCAGGGGGCGAATACCCAGTACTTC CASREGRQGANTQYF
TRBJ2-7 few TRBV21-1 - TGTGCCAGCAGCAAAGTGGGCACAAGATCCTACGAGCAGTACTTC CASSKVGTRSYEQYF
TRBJ2-3 many TRBV6-5 - TGTGCCAGCAGTTACTCCGCCGGGACACGGACAGATACGCAGTATTTT CASSYSAGTRTDTQYF
TRBJ2-7 many TRBV20-1 TRBD1 TGCAGTGCTAATCTAGACAGGGGGCGTTACGAGCAGTACTTC CSANLDRGRYEQYF
TRBJ2-1 - TRBV6-6 - TGTGCCAGCAGTTACTCTATGGACAGAGTCCTTTACAATGAGCAGTTCTTC CASSYSMDRVLYNEQFF
TRBJ2-1 many TRBV20-1 TRBD2 TGCAGTGCCACAAATAGCGGGGGGGCGGCGGATGAGCAGTTCTTC CSATNSGGAADEQFF
TRBJ1-4 - TRBV6-6 - TGTGGCAGCAGTTACTCCCCGCGCTCTAATGAAAAACTGTTTTTT CGSSYSPRSNEKLFF
TRBJ1-2 - TRBV28 TRBD1 TGTGCCAGCAGGCCGGGACAGGGGATTGGCTACACCTTC CASRPGQGIGYTF
TRBJ2-1 many TRBV7-2 - TGTGCCAGCAGCCTAGAGGGGGGCTACAACAATGAGCAGTTCTTC CASSLEGGYNNEQFF
TRBJ2-5 - TRBV5-1 TRBD2 TGCGCCAGCAGCTGGACTAGCGGGGGAGAGACCCAGTACTTC CASSWTSGGETQYF
TRBJ1-1 few TRBV5-1 - TGCGCCAGCAGCCTCCCTGCTGTGGGGGGGAACACTGAAGCTTTCTTT CASSLPAVGGNTEAFF
TRBJ1-6 - TRBV7-9 - TGTGCCGGCAGCTTAGGTTCAGGGGTCTTTGAGGTTCCCCACTTT CAGSLGSGVFEVPHF
TRBJ1-2 - TRBV10-3 - TGTGCCACGAGCCAGGTAGCTAACTATGGCTACACCTTC CATSQVANYGYTF
TRBJ1-6 few TRBV5-1 - TGCGCCAGCAGCTTGGGAGGGAGAGGGATATATGGCGATTCACCCCTCCACTTT CASSLGGRGIYGDSPLHF
TRBJ2-7 - TRBV5-1 - TGCGCCAGCAGCATACTACAGCCAAGCTCCTACGAGCAGTACTTC CASSILQPSSYEQYF
TRBJ2-1 many TRBV10-3 - TGTGCCATCAGTGACCCCGAGGCCGTCAAATATGAGCAGTTCTTC CAISDPEAVKYEQFF
TRBJ2-3 - TRBV7-2 TRBD2 TGTGCCAGCAGTTATCCGGGAGGACTAGCGGCCGATACGCAGTATTTT CASSYPGGLAADTQYF
TRBJ2-5 - TRBV25-1 - TGTACCAGGCTACTTGGGACCCAGTACTTC CTRLLGTQYF
TRBJ2-1 - TRBV7-2 TRBD2 TGTGCCAGCAGCGGGACTAGCGGCACCCAGCAGTTCTTC CASSGTSGTQQFF
TRBJ2-5 once TRBV24-1 - TGTGCCACCAGTGTAGTATGGCTCATCCAAGAGACCCAGTACTTC CATSVVWLIQETQYF
TRBJ2-3 few TRBV6-1 - TGTGCCAGCAGTCCACGCCCGGGGGACATACGCACAGATACGCAGTATTTT CASSPRPGDIRTDTQYF
TRBJ2-3 few TRBV11-2 - TGTGCCAGCAGCTGGACGCCCCCCGATACGCAGTATTTT CASSWTPPDTQYF
TRBJ2-5 many TRBV20-1 - TGCAGTGCTAGAAGCAGGGCAGCTCAAGAGACCCAGTACTTC CSARSRAAQETQYF
TRBJ2-5 many TRBV29-1 - TGCAGCGCTGGGGATCGGGAGACCCAGTACTTC CSAGDRETQYF
TRBJ1-5 few TRBV30 - TGTGCCTGGAGTGACTTTACGAATCAGCCCCAGCATTTT CAWSDFTNQPQHF
TRBJ2-7 many TRBV6-2/TRBV6-3 - TGTGCCAGCAGTCGGACAGATTTTATCACCTACGAGCAGTACTTC CASSRTDFITYEQYF
TRBJ2-1 many TRBV30 TRBD2 TGTGCCTGGAGCGCCTCTTGGAGCGGGGGTGGTGAGCAGTTCTTC CAWSASWSGGGEQFF
TRBJ1-2 many TRBV20-1 TRBD1 TGCAGTGCTAGGAGCAGGGGGCATGGCTACACCTTC CSARSRGHGYTF
TRBJ2-2 few TRBV5-5 - TGTGCCAGCAGCCGGTACGGGGCGGAGCTGTTTTTT CASSRYGAELFF